A single sample gave rise to the 11 T cell receptor beta chains below, sequenced in a study of OX40 agonist ivuxolimab in advanced cancers. The data were produced by immunoSEQ multiplex PCR, yet TCRdb's version contains in-frame clones alone and is incomplete. The sample has some 94,000 clones; more than 85% are singletons. Sequencing was performed on CD4+ or CD8+ T cells sorted from blood, taken in a trial of the OX40 agonist ivuxolimab. The receptors were gathered from an adult with an advanced solid tumor such as melanoma, head and neck, liver or kidney cancer.

This chain links TRBV9 with TRBJ1-2; D call uncertain. With 3 bases removed from V and 5 bases from J, the gap between germline ends came to 11 bases. The germline CDR1 and CDR2 sequences are SGDLS and YYNGEE. This CDR3 has 13 residues. The CDR3 loop reads CASSERFNYGYTF. In DNA form, the CDR3 reads TGTGCCAGCAGCGAAAGGTTTAATTATGGCTACACCTTC. Supplemented by reference TRBV9 and TRBJ1-2, the full variable domain reads DSGVTQTPKHLITATGQRVTLRCSPRSGDLSVYWYQQSLDQGLQFLIQYYNGEERAKGNILERFSAQQFPDLHSELNLSSLELGDSALYFCASSERFNYGYTFGSGTRLTVV.

V usage is TRBV5-6 and J usage is TRBJ2-1; 10 bases match TRBD2. Germline V gene sequence: CDR1 SGHDT, CDR2 YYEEEE. This CDR3 has 17 residues. V lost 1 base, J lost 9 bases, and 13 bases stayed unmatched. The CDR3 spells CASSLSTAGGPIREQFF. For the CDR3, the DNA is TGTGCCAGCAGCTTGTCGACAGCGGGAGGGCCAATACGTGAGCAGTTCTTC.

The chain couples TRBV5-4 to TRBJ1-1; D not certain. The CDR3 is 14 residues long. Trimming pared 1 base from V and 1 base from J, leaving 8 bases between. Per the germline V gene, CDR1 is SGHNT and CDR2 is YYREEE (reference sequence). The CDR3 nucleotides read TGTGCCAGCAGCTTGAGAGGGAAGAACACTGAAGCTTTCTTT. It encodes CASSLRGKNTEAFF.

The chain uses TRBV4-1 and TRBJ2-7; 9 bases align to TRBD2. This CDR3 is 15 amino acids long. V lost 2 bases and J lost 5; bases outside the gene matches: 7. Germline CDR1 reads MGHRA; CDR2 reads YSYEKL. The CDR3 nucleotides read TGCGCCAGCAGCCAACTAGCGGGAAACTCTCACGAGCAGTACTTC. Its translation is CASSQLAGNSHEQYF.

This clone came up once. V usage is TRBV2 and J usage is TRBJ1-1; 7 nucleotides agree with TRBD1. With 6 bases clipped from V and 0 bases from J, the junction kept 4 bases outside the gene matches. CDR1 SNHLY and CDR2 FYNNEI come from the germline V gene. This CDR3 region has 14 residues. Here the CDR3 DNA reads TGTGCCAGCAGGTTGGGACAGATGAACACTGAAGCTTTCTTT. It translates to CASRLGQMNTEAFF.

The rearrangement joins TRBV7-9 to TRBJ1-4; D is undetermined. Per germline, CDR1 SEHNR and CDR2 FQNEAQ (reference sequence). The ends were cut back, 8 bases at V and 4 bases at J, with 14 bases in the middle. The CDR3 totals 14 residues. In nucleotides, the CDR3 is TGTGCCAGCTCTATAGACGGATTTAATGAAAAACTGTTTTTT. Amino acid sequence: CASSIDGFNEKLFF.

This sequence joins TRBV6-5 and TRBJ2-7, with 7 bases fitting TRBD2. The trim removed 5 bases at V and 5 bases at J, leaving 12 bases unmatched. The CDR3 sequence is 15 residues long. The germline gives CDR1 MNHEY, CDR2 SVGAGI. The CDR3 DNA reads as TGTGCCAGCAGTCCTTCCGGGGGGTCTTTGAACGAGCAGTACTTC. It is translated as CASSPSGGSLNEQYF.

The rearrangement joins TRBV4-3 to TRBJ2-2; D not certain. Trimming took off 1 base at V and 3 bases at J, with 15 bases between the two ends. The CDR3 has 17 amino acids. Germline V gene data show CDR1 as LGHNA and CDR2 as YSLEER. CDR3 in DNA: TGCGCCAGCAGCCAAGTCTTACACCTCGAGGACACCGGGGAGCTGTTTTTT. It yields the protein CASSQVLHLEDTGELFF.

Here the CDR3 DNA reads TGCGCCAGCACCATGGACAAAGAGGGATACGAGCAGTACTTC. Residues: CASTMDKEGYEQYF. The rearrangement uses TRBV5-1 and TRBJ2-7, with D possibly called TRBD1 or TRBD2 (5 bases each). Germline CDR1 and CDR2: SGHRS and YFSETQ. The V end lost 6 bases, the J end lost 4 bases, and 17 bases lay between the germline ends. The CDR3 is made up of 14 amino acids.

The rearrangement joins TRBV5-4 to TRBJ1-6; D uncertain. The CDR3 is 17 amino acids. Germline values: CDR1 SGHNT, CDR2 YYREEE (reference sequence). Trimming removed 2 bases at V and 0 bases at J, with 12 bases between. The DNA of the CDR3 is TGTGCCAGCAGCTTTAATGCTGTAAGCTCCTATAATTCACCCCTCCACTTT. As protein: CASSFNAVSSYNSPLHF.

The chain uses TRBV6-6 and TRBJ2-5; weak D call: TRBD2 (6 bases). The V end was cut by 6 bases, the J end by 5 bases, with 13 bases between. The CDR3 runs 13 residues. The germline V gene encodes CDR1 MNHNY and CDR2 SVGAGI (reference sequence). The CDR3 coding sequence is TGTGCCAGCAGCCCGGGAGATCTGGAGACCCAGTACTTC. It yields the protein CASSPGDLETQYF.